This note documents a single T cell receptor (beta chain) sequence. The data are from a study of blood T cell repertoires in COVID-19. The junction had 1 base not matched to a gene; V was cut back by 6 bases and J by 0 bases. The germline CDR1 and CDR2 sequences are MNHEY and SMNVEV (reference sequence). The CDR3 loop spans 14 amino acids. Adults between about 18 and 95 years of age took part from 20 to 25 US areas. Original data processing: It was from reference gene primer amplification that nucleated cell counts were estimated. This table comes from immunoSEQ multiplex PCR, and its TCRdb copy is limited to in-frame clones, with some not included. V and J calls plus clone size are reproduced from that table; the DNA served to infer D and trimming. The data show some 320,000 clones, with about 89% seen just once and 4% to 6% held by the top ten.

The sample consisted of PBMCs or T cells enriched from blood (not recorded which). This receptor was taken from a man in his sixties who had recovered from COVID-19. The chain uses TRBV27 and TRBJ1-4, with 7 bases lining up with TRBD1. CDR3 in DNA: TGTGCCAGCAGGGGACAGTCAACTAATGAAAAACTGTTTTTT. Its translation is CASRGQSTNEKLFF.